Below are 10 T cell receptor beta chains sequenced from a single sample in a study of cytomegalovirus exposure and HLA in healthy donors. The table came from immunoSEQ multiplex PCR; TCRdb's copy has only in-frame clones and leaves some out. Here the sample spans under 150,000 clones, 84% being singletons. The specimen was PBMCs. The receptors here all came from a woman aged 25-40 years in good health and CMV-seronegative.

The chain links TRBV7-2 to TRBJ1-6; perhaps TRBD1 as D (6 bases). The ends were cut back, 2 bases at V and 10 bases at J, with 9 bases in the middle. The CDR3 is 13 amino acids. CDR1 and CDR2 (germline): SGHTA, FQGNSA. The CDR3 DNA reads TGTGCCAGCAGCTTAATAGGGGGATCACCCCTCCACTTT. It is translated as CASSLIGGSPLHF.

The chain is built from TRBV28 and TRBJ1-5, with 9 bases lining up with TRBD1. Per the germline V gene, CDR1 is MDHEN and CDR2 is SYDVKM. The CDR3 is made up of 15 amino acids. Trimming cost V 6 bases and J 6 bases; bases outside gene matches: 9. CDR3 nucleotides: TGTGCCAGCAGCCCCCGGGACAGGGCCGTTCAGCCCCAGCATTTT. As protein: CASSPRDRAVQPQHF.

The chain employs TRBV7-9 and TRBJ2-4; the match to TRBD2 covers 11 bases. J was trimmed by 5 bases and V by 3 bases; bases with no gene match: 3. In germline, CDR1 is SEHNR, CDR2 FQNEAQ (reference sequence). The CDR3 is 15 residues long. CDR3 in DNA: TGTGCCAGCAGCTTCCCGGGACTAGCGGAAAACATTCAGTACTTC. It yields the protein CASSFPGLAENIQYF.

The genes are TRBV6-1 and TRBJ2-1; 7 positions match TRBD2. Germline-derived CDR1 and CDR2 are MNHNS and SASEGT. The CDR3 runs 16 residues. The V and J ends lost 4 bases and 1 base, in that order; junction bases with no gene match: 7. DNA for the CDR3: TGTGCCAGCAGTGTGGGTTGGGGGGGTTCCTACAATGAGCAGTTCTTC. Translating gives CASSVGWGGSYNEQFF.

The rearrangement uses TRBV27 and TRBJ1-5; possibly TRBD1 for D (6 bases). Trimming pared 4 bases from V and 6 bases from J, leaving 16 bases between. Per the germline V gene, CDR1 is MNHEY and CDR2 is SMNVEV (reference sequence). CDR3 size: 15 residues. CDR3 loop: CASSSTGLGGQPQHF. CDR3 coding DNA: TGTGCCAGCAGTTCCACAGGGCTAGGGGGTCAGCCCCAGCATTTT.

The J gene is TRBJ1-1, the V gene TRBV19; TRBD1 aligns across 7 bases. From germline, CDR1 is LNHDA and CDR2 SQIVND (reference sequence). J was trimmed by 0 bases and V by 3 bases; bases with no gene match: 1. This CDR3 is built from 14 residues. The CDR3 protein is CASSMGQLNTEAFF. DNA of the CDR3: TGTGCCAGTAGTATGGGACAGCTGAACACTGAAGCTTTCTTT.

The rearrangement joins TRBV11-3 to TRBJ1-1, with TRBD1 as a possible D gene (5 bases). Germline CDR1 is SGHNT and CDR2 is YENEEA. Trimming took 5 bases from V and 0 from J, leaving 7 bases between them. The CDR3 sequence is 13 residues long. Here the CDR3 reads CASSRGVNTEAFF. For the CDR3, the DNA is TGTGCCAGCAGCCGGGGGGTGAACACTGAAGCTTTCTTT.

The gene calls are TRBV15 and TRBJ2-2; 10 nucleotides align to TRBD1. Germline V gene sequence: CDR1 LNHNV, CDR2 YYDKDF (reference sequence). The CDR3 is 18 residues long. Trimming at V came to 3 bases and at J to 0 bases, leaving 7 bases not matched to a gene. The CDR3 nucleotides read TGTGCCACCAGCAGGGTAGACAGGGGGCCTTCGAACACCGGGGAGCTGTTTTTT. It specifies CATSRVDRGPSNTGELFF.

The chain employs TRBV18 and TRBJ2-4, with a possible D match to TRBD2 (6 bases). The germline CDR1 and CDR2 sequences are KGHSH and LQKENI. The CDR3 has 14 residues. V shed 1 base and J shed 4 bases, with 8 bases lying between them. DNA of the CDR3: TGTGCCAGCTCACCACTGGCGGGGAAAAACATTCAGTACTTC. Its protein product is CASSPLAGKNIQYF.

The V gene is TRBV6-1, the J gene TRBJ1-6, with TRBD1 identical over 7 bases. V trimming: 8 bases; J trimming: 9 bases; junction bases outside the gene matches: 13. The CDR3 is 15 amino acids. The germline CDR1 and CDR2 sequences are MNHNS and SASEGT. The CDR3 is CASGRDSSVGSPLHF. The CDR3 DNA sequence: TGTGCCAGCGGCCGGGACAGTTCGGTGGGTTCACCCCTCCACTTT.